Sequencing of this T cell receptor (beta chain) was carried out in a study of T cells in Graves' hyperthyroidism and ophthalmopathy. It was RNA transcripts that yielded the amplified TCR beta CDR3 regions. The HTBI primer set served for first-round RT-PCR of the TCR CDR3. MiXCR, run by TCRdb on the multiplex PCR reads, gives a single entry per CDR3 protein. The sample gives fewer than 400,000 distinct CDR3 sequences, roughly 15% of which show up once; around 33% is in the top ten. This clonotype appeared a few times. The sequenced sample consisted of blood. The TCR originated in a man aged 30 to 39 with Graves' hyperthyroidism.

This chain's CDR3 is CASRSEQTWEQYF. The CDR3 DNA reads TGTGCCAGCAGGTCGGAACAGACGTGGGAGCAGTACTTC. The chain uses TRBV6-1 and TRBJ2-7; D call uncertain. The CDR3 contains 13 residues. V lost 6 bases, J lost 7 bases, and 16 bases lay in between. In germline, CDR1 is MNHNS, CDR2 SASEGT.